This entry is about one T cell receptor beta chain. As processed by the authors: For nucleated cells, counts were estimated from reference gene primer amplification. Profiled with immunoSEQ multiplex PCR; TCRdb holds only in-frame clones, not every one. D and trimming were read from the DNA, whereas the V and J calls and clone size are those reported in that table. The repertoire holds around 74,000 clones, with around 88% as singletons. The source of the sample is a study of blood T cell repertoires in COVID-19. Study context: Samples representing acute and convalescent COVID-19 were sourced from the United States, Italy and Spain. PBMCs, B-cell-depleted T cells, or T cells were the source of the cDNA or gDNA that made up the material.

The germline V and J ends were trimmed by 6 bases and 2 bases, with 11 bases remaining between them. Germline values: CDR1 LNHDA, CDR2 SQIVND (reference sequence). CDR3 length: 13 amino acids. The receptor comes from a man aged 25-45 years with acute or convalescent COVID-19. The specimen sequenced was peripheral blood. The chain has TRBV19 and TRBJ2-7; tentative D call: TRBD1 (5 bases). The CDR3: CASSVARAYEQYF. The CDR3 nucleotides are TGTGCCAGTAGCGTCGCCAGGGCCTACGAGCAGTACTTC.